Listed here are 11 T cell receptor beta chains from one sample, sequenced in a study of T cell repertoires in cytomegalovirus infection. TCRdb used MiXCR to reprocess the reads, holding one entry per CDR3 protein. The sample includes around 710,000 distinct CDR3 sequences, almost 30% of them seen just once. These receptors have no known antigen. The specimen was cultured CD8+ T cells from PBMCs, collected from culture after CMV antigen stimulation. The receptors derive from a human donor in good health (CMV status not recorded). Some clones in this sample may be carry-over from other donors' samples.

The rearrangement links TRBV6-2 or TRBV6-3 to TRBJ2-1; 7 bases line up with TRBD1. V shed 7 bases, J shed 9 bases, and the junction held 6 bases outside the gene matches. The CDR3 loop spans 12 amino acids. Germline CDR1 reads MNHEY; CDR2 reads SVGEGT. As DNA, the CDR3 is TGTGCCAGCAAAAACAGGGGCCTTGAGCAGTTCTTC. Translated, it gives CASKNRGLEQFF.

As for this clonotype: A read error may produce the germline difference seen at one junction end. This chain links TRBV6-5 with TRBJ1-1, with a possible D match to TRBD1 (6 bases). The CDR3 is 15 amino acids. The V gene's germline CDR1 is MNHEY and CDR2 SVGAGI. The DNA of the CDR3 is TGTGCCTGCAGTATCCTAGGGGACATGAACACTGAAGCTTTCTTT. It is translated as CACSILGDMNTEAFF.

This clonotype was seen many times. This chain joins TRBV7-8 and TRBJ2-7; maybe TRBD2 (5 bases). The V gene's germline CDR1 is SGHVS and CDR2 FQNEAQ. The CDR3 sequence is 14 residues long. V lost 4 bases, J lost 0 bases, and 10 bases lay in between. The CDR3 sequence: CASSYMGSSYEQYV. In DNA form, the CDR3 reads TGTGCCAGCAGCTATATGGGGAGCTCCTACGAGCAGTACGTC.

This clonotype occurred a few times. The chain couples TRBV12-3 or TRBV12-4 to TRBJ1-2; D call uncertain. V lost 6 bases to trimming and J lost 4 bases, with 9 bases between them. The CDR3 is 12 amino acids. The CDR3 is CASRQVGYGYTF. In DNA form, the CDR3 reads TGTGCCAGCAGACAAGTTGGCTATGGCTACACCTTC.

The V and J genes are TRBV27 and TRBJ2-1; 8 nucleotides line up with TRBD2. The CDR3 spans 14 residues. The J segment lost 0 bases and the V segment lost 10 bases, leaving 5 bases of the junction unmatched. The germline V gene has CDR1 MNHEY and CDR2 SMNVEV (reference sequence). The CDR3 region has the DNA TGTGCCACTACCAGCGGGGGCTCCTACAATGAGCAGTTCTTC. As protein: CATTSGGSYNEQFF.

CDR3 amino acids: CASSPPQKSGHPNTEAFF. In DNA, the CDR3 is TGTGCCAGCAGCCCGCCCCAGAAAAGCGGACACCCGAACACTGAAGCTTTCTTT. This chain connects TRBV5-4 to TRBJ1-1; possibly TRBD1 for D (5 bases). The germline gives CDR1 SGHNT, CDR2 YYREEE (reference sequence). The CDR3 is made up of 18 amino acids. Deletions cut 4 bases from V and 1 base from J, with 23 bases between.

The J gene is TRBJ2-5, the V gene TRBV6-2 or TRBV6-3, with D possibly matching TRBD1 (5 bases). Trimming took 7 bases from V and 7 from J, leaving 16 bases between them. Germline assignment: CDR1 MNHEY and CDR2 SVGEGT. The CDR3 is made up of 13 amino acids. The CDR3 DNA sequence: TGTGCCAGCACCAGTGGACAAGTAGGGACCCAGTACTTC. Translation: CASTSGQVGTQYF.

There are a few counts of this clonotype. V and J are TRBV27 and TRBJ1-4; 7 nucleotides line up with TRBD1. In germline, CDR1 is MNHEY, CDR2 SMNVEV (reference sequence). The length of the CDR3 is 16 residues. The J segment lost 6 bases and the V segment lost 6 bases, leaving 13 bases of the junction unmatched. CDR3 nucleotides: TGTGCCAGCAGCAAGAACGACAGGGCCCTTCATGAAAAACTGTTTTTT. Translation: CASSKNDRALHEKLFF.

The DNA for the CDR3 is TGTGCCAGCAGTTTAGGAGTTGAAAAACTGTTTTTT. Protein product: CASSLGVEKLFF. The rearrangement links TRBV12-3 or TRBV12-4 to TRBJ1-4, with no clear D. V was pared by 1 base and J by 7 bases, with 4 bases between. This CDR3 is built from 12 residues.

As for this clonotype: A junction end diverges from the germline sequence, so it may reflect a read error. This chain links TRBV7-7 with TRBJ1-6, with TRBD1 matching 7 bases. CDR1 is SSHAT and CDR2 is FNYEAQ in the germline V gene (reference sequence). The CDR3 is made up of 16 amino acids. Written as DNA, the CDR3 is TGTGCTAGCAGCATGGAAGAAGGGGGCATACATTCACCCCTCCACTTT. This codes for CASSMEEGGIHSPLHF.

The chain carries TRBV25-1 and TRBJ1-5; D is unresolved. V was trimmed by 3 bases and J by 4 bases, leaving 7 bases between them. CDR3 length equals 13 residues. CDR1 MGHDK and CDR2 SYGVNS come from the germline V gene. This CDR3 is CASSDWGNQPQHF. CDR3 coding DNA: TGTGCCAGCAGTGACTGGGGAAATCAGCCCCAGCATTTT.